The rows below give T cell receptor beta chains drawn from one sample of a study of T-cell reconstitution after alpha-beta-depleted transplantation in children. TCRdb re-called the PCR reads through MiXCR, storing one row per CDR3 protein. The data hold a few hundred thousand distinct CDR3 sequences, with around 18% observed a single time. The source material was PBMCs from the stem cell graft donor, sampled from the stem cell graft. These TCRs come from a human donor who donated a stem cell graft to a child with acute lymphoblastic leukemia. The CDR3 runs from the conserved cysteine through the conserved F or W. The D gene is left open where the match is weak. Not all rows give a size; the values are once, few, many and, for expanded clones, a class.

abundance,v_gene,j_gene,d_gene,CDR3nt,CDR3aa
.,TRBV20-1,TRBJ2-5,TRBD2,TGCAGTGCTAGACACCGGGGGGCTAGCGGGAGTCTGGAGACCCAGTACTTC,CSARHRGASGSLETQYF
few,TRBV23-1,TRBJ2-3,.,TGCGCCAGCAGTGAACAGAATACGCAGTATTTT,CASSEQNTQYF
few,TRBV5-1,TRBJ2-1,TRBD2,TGCGCCAGCAGCTTGGATGGTCGGGTAGCGGGACGGGGCAATGAGCAGTTCTTC,CASSLDGRVAGRGNEQFF
.,TRBV19,TRBJ2-7,.,TGTGCCAGTAGCAAGGAGTGGGGGCAGGCCTACGAGCAGTACTTC,CASSKEWGQAYEQYF
.,TRBV5-4,TRBJ1-2,TRBD1,TGTGCCAGCAGCTATCCGGACAGGCCTAACTATGGCTACACCTTC,CASSYPDRPNYGYTF
once,TRBV13,TRBJ1-2,.,TGTGCCAGCAGCCCGGGGACGTCTAAGGACTATGGCTACACCTTC,CASSPGTSKDYGYTF
.,TRBV19,TRBJ2-1,TRBD2,TGTGCCAGTATGGGAGGGCGCGCGGATGAGCAGTTCTTC,CASMGGRADEQFF
few,TRBV15,TRBJ2-5,.,TGTGCCACCAGCAGTTCTACCTTATGGGAGACCCAGTACTTC,CATSSSTLWETQYF
few,TRBV7-9,TRBJ1-2,.,TGTGCCAGCAGCTTAATTCAAGCTGGCAACTATGGCTACACCTTC,CASSLIQAGNYGYTF
.,TRBV5-1,TRBJ2-3,TRBD2,TGCGCCAGCAGCTGGGACCCTGGCAGCGGGGACGGCACAGATACGCAGTATTTT,CASSWDPGSGDGTDTQYF
many,TRBV6-1,TRBJ2-3,.,TGTGCCAGCAGTGGTGGCGTAACAGATACGCAGTATTTT,CASSGGVTDTQYF
.,TRBV4-1,TRBJ2-1,TRBD2,TGCGCCAGCAGCCACAGCGGGAGCGATAGCTCCTACAATGAGCAGTTCTTC,CASSHSGSDSSYNEQFF
.,TRBV20-1,TRBJ2-7,TRBD2,TGCAGTGCTTCCTATAGCGGGGGGGTCTACGAGCAGTACTTC,CSASYSGGVYEQYF
.,TRBV5-1,TRBJ1-1,.,TGCGCCAGCAGCTTGGCTTTAGCAGGGGCCTACACTGAAGCTTTCTTT,CASSLALAGAYTEAFF
.,TRBV11-1,TRBJ2-1,TRBD2,TGTGCCAGCAGCGGAGGGACTAGCGGGGGTCACTCCTACAATGAGCAGTTCTTC,CASSGGTSGGHSYNEQFF
few,TRBV6-2/TRBV6-3,TRBJ1-5,.,TGTGCCAGCTCCCGGGACCCTATACGAGGGGGCAATCAGCCCCAGCATTTT,CASSRDPIRGGNQPQHF
.,TRBV18,TRBJ2-7,.,TGTGCCAGCTCACCAATCCCCCTGTTCGTTGAGCAGTACTTC,CASSPIPLFVEQYF
.,TRBV18,TRBJ1-4,.,TGTGCCAGCTCACCGGGAGGGCCCCACGAAAAACTGTTTTTT,CASSPGGPHEKLFF
few,TRBV20-1,TRBJ2-7,.,TGCAGTGCCTCGGGTAGGAAGCTCTACGAGCAGTACTTC,CSASGRKLYEQYF
few,TRBV29-1,TRBJ2-7,.,TGCAGCGTTGTGAAGGGCTCCTACGAGCAGTACTTC,CSVVKGSYEQYF
few,TRBV20-1,TRBJ1-5,TRBD1,TGCAGTGCAGCAACCGGGACAGGGGAAAGTCAGCCCCAGCATTTT,CSAATGTGESQPQHF
few,TRBV15,TRBJ2-7,.,TGTGCCACCAGCAGAGTTAGTCGGCCGGACGAGCAGTACTTC,CATSRVSRPDEQYF
.,TRBV5-8,TRBJ1-2,.,TGTGCCAGCAGCTTGGAGCAGGGATCTTACTATGGCTACACCTTC,CASSLEQGSYYGYTF
few,TRBV15,TRBJ2-1,.,TGTGCCACCAGCAGAGATCGGTACGGGCACTCCTACAATGAGCAGTTCTTC,CATSRDRYGHSYNEQFF
few,TRBV14,TRBJ2-1,TRBD2,TGTGCCAGCAGCCACTCCCGGGCGGGAGCGGACTACAATGAGCAGTTCTTC,CASSHSRAGADYNEQFF
.,TRBV6-1,TRBJ2-1,.,TGTGCCAGCTCTTCTGCGGGGACGGCAGGGTACAATGAGCAGTTCTTC,CASSSAGTAGYNEQFF
.,TRBV20-1,TRBJ2-2,TRBD1,TGCAGTGCTAGAGGACAGGGCCGAGCCACCGGGGAGCTGTTTTTT,CSARGQGRATGELFF
.,TRBV7-9,TRBJ2-7,.,TGTGCCAGCAGCAACACGGAGGGGCACTGGTCCTACGAGCAGTACTTC,CASSNTEGHWSYEQYF
many,TRBV5-1,TRBJ2-5,TRBD1,TGCGCCAGCAGCTTGCTATGGATAGGGACAGGACGAACCCAGACCCAGTACTTC,CASSLLWIGTGRTQTQYF
.,TRBV5-1,TRBJ2-3,.,TGCGCCAGCAGCTTGGTTGGGAATACGCAGTATTTT,CASSLVGNTQYF
.,TRBV5-1,TRBJ2-1,TRBD2,TGCGCCAGCAGCTTCCCGACTAGCGGAGCTGACAATGAGCAGTTCTTC,CASSFPTSGADNEQFF
.,TRBV25-1,TRBJ2-1,.,TGTGCCAGCAGTGCACCTGGATGGTTTGATTACAATGAGCAGTTCTTC,CASSAPGWFDYNEQFF
.,TRBV2,TRBJ2-3,.,TGTGCCAGCAGTGGTTCTAGCCGAGTGAGAGGACGTGCAGATACGCAGTATTTT,CASSGSSRVRGRADTQYF
.,TRBV6-1,TRBJ1-2,.,TGTGCCAGCAGGGCCTCGGGGAAGGGCTATGGCTACACCTTC,CASRASGKGYGYTF
.,TRBV11-2,TRBJ2-1,TRBD2,TGTGCCAGCAGCTTGGAGTGTCCCACGGGGACTAGCGGGTTTTACAATGAGCAGTTCTTC,CASSLECPTGTSGFYNEQFF
few,TRBV15,TRBJ2-1,.,TGTGCCACCAGCACTAGTAGGGGCGGGATCGAGCAGTTCTTC,CATSTSRGGIEQFF
few,TRBV20-1,TRBJ2-7,TRBD2,TGCAGTGCTAGAGATCGACTAGCGGGGCCATCGCAGTACTTC,CSARDRLAGPSQYF
.,TRBV5-1,TRBJ2-1,TRBD2,TGCGCCAGCAGCTTGGTTCTAGCGGGAGAGGGGAATGAGCAGTTCTTC,CASSLVLAGEGNEQFF
.,TRBV5-1,TRBJ2-1,.,TGCGCCAGTGGGCCAGGCCGAAGCTCCTACAATGAGCAGTTCTTC,CASGPGRSSYNEQFF
.,TRBV7-2,TRBJ2-7,.,TGTGCCAGCAGCTTGGGCGGGTGGGGCTCCTACGAGCAGTACTTC,CASSLGGWGSYEQYF
few,TRBV4-1,TRBJ2-7,.,TGCGCCAGCAGCGGACGACAGGACGAGCAGTACTTC,CASSGRQDEQYF
.,TRBV5-1,TRBJ1-5,.,TGCGCCAGCAGCTTGGACCGGGACACTGATCAGCCCCAGCATTTT,CASSLDRDTDQPQHF
.,TRBV5-1,TRBJ2-2,.,TGCGCCAGCAGCTTTGGACTGATAGCGAACACCGGGGAGCTGTTTTTT,CASSFGLIANTGELFF
.,TRBV10-3,TRBJ2-3,TRBD2,TGTGCCATCAGTGAGTCGGCGGGAGGGATTAAAGATACGCAGTATTTT,CAISESAGGIKDTQYF
many,TRBV4-1,TRBJ2-1,TRBD2,TGCGCCAGCAGCCAGAGCCCTGGACTAGGGCACAATGAGCAGTTCTTC,CASSQSPGLGHNEQFF
few,TRBV5-1,TRBJ2-1,.,TGCGCCAGCAGCTTGGAAGCCAGGGCCTCCTACAATGAGCAGTTCTTC,CASSLEARASYNEQFF